These T cell receptor beta chains were read from a single sample in a study of control samples from healthy donors and cancer patients. The table came from immunoSEQ multiplex PCR; TCRdb's copy has only in-frame clones and leaves some out. Here the sample spans roughly 170,000 clones, just over 90% being singletons. Sequencing used blood. The receptors were gathered from a woman between 55 and 75 years old in good health. Each CDR3 is given with its conserved first and last residue. Each record gives: D gene, clone size, J gene, V gene, CDR3 protein, CDR3 DNA. The D gene is left open where the match is weak. Part of the rows lack a size; the others show once, few, many or a class for expanded clones.

>NA|NA|TRBJ1-2|TRBV3-1/TRBV3-2
CASSTGTKTGGYTF
TGTGCCAGCAGCACAGGGACCAAGACGGGAGGCTACACCTTC
>NA|NA|TRBJ1-1|TRBV5-1
CASSLVGGLGTEAFF
TGCGCCAGCAGCTTGGTGGGGGGTCTGGGCACTGAAGCTTTCTTT
>NA|NA|TRBJ2-7|TRBV24-1
CATPDEDEQYF
TGTGCCACTCCCGACGAAGACGAGCAGTACTTC
>TRBD1|NA|TRBJ1-5|TRBV9
CASSDGTGMDQPQHF
TGTGCCAGCAGCGATGGGACAGGGATGGATCAGCCCCAGCATTTT
>NA|few|TRBJ1-4|TRBV3-1/TRBV3-2
CASSQGTNEKLFF
TGTGCCAGCAGCCAGGGAACTAATGAAAAACTGTTTTTT
>NA|NA|TRBJ1-1|TRBV18
CASSPSLRENTEAFF
TGTGCCAGCTCACCAAGTTTACGGGAGAACACTGAAGCTTTCTTT
>NA|NA|TRBJ2-7|TRBV12-3/TRBV12-4
CASTRAGRSEQYF
TGTGCCAGCACCCGGGCGGGGCGCAGCGAGCAGTACTTC
>NA|NA|TRBJ1-1|TRBV2
CASRETGPTEAFF
TGTGCCAGCAGAGAAACAGGACCCACTGAAGCTTTCTTT
>NA|once|TRBJ1-5|TRBV12-3/TRBV12-4
CASSEGQNQPQHF
TGTGCCAGCAGTGAAGGACAGAATCAGCCCCAGCATTTT
>NA|once|TRBJ2-3|TRBV10-3
CAISESGPTTDTQYF
TGTGCCATCAGTGAGTCCGGCCCAACCACAGATACGCAGTATTTT
>NA|few|TRBJ1-2|TRBV5-6
CASSLPSSYGYTF
TGTGCCAGCAGTCTGCCTAGTAGCTATGGCTACACCTTC
>TRBD2|NA|TRBJ2-7|TRBV4-1
CASSHTSGGGYEQYF
TGCGCCAGCAGCCATACTAGCGGGGGTGGTTACGAGCAGTACTTC
>NA|NA|TRBJ1-2|TRBV7-8
CASSIQGSGYGYTF
TGTGCCAGCAGCATTCAGGGGAGCGGCTATGGCTACACCTTC
>TRBD1|NA|TRBJ1-2|TRBV4-1
CASSPDRVVSLGLDYGYTF
TGCGCCAGCAGCCCGGACAGGGTCGTATCCTTAGGTCTGGACTATGGCTACACCTTC
>NA|NA|TRBJ1-1|TRBV18
CASSPYDSYEAFF
TGTGCCAGCTCACCGTACGACAGCTATGAAGCTTTCTTT
>NA|NA|TRBJ1-1|TRBV5-1
CASSGDTTNTEAFF
TGCGCCAGCAGTGGGGATACGACCAACACTGAAGCTTTCTTT
>TRBD2|NA|TRBJ2-1|TRBV6-2/TRBV6-3
CASSYFSGRADEQFF
TGTGCCAGCAGTTACTTTAGCGGGCGAGCGGATGAGCAGTTCTTC
>NA|NA|TRBJ1-1|TRBV6-5
CASSYGEGTEAFF
TGTGCCAGCAGTTACGGTGAGGGCACTGAAGCTTTCTTT
>NA|NA|TRBJ1-5|TRBV6-5
CASQEISNQPQHF
TGTGCCAGCCAAGAGATAAGCAATCAGCCCCAGCATTTT
>NA|NA|TRBJ2-2|TRBV11-2
CASSSTSVRYFINTGELFF
TGTGCCAGCAGCTCTACCTCAGTCAGATACTTTATTAACACCGGGGAGCTGTTTTTT
>TRBD1|NA|TRBJ1-5|TRBV19
CASSSAGQGNGQPQHF
TGTGCCAGTAGTTCAGCGGGACAGGGAAACGGTCAGCCCCAGCATTTT
>NA|NA|TRBJ1-4|TRBV6-5
CASSYSGRAGEKLFF
TGTGCCAGCAGTTACTCAGGGAGGGCGGGGGAAAAACTGTTTTTT
>TRBD1|NA|TRBJ1-6|TRBV5-1
CASSIGQGGSPLHF
TGCGCCAGCAGCATCGGACAGGGTGGTTCACCCCTCCACTTT
>NA|NA|TRBJ1-3|TRBV10-1
CASALLGNTIYF
TGCGCCAGCGCCCTCCTCGGAAACACCATATATTTT
>NA|NA|TRBJ1-4|TRBV2
CASSEGATNEKLFF
TGTGCCAGCAGTGAAGGCGCAACTAATGAAAAACTGTTTTTT
>NA|NA|TRBJ1-4|TRBV4-3
CASSQVPATNEKLFF
TGCGCCAGCAGCCAAGTCCCTGCAACTAATGAAAAACTGTTTTTT
>TRBD2|NA|TRBJ2-2|TRBV5-4
CASSLRRLAGGNTGELFF
TGTGCCAGCAGCCTCCGTAGACTAGCGGGGGGAAACACCGGGGAGCTGTTTTTT
>NA|NA|TRBJ1-5|TRBV7-9
CASSLGNRAGREVQPQHF
TGTGCCAGCAGCTTGGGTAATCGGGCGGGGAGGGAAGTTCAGCCCCAGCATTTT
>NA|NA|TRBJ1-2|TRBV19
CASSIQAGENYGYTF
TGTGCCAGTAGTATACAGGCAGGGGAAAACTATGGCTACACCTTC
>NA|NA|TRBJ2-3|TRBV5-4
CASSLPGRQQDTQYF
TGTGCCAGCAGCCTACCGGGCCGCCAGCAGGATACGCAGTATTTT
>NA|NA|TRBJ1-1|TRBV7-2
CASSLENTKNTEAFF
TGTGCCAGCAGCTTAGAGAACACAAAAAACACTGAAGCTTTCTTT
>NA|NA|TRBJ2-1|TRBV9
CASTSRPGGEQFF
TGTGCCAGCACGAGCCGGCCCGGGGGTGAGCAGTTCTTC
>TRBD2|NA|TRBJ2-1|TRBV19
CASSMTGLLNEQFF
TGTGCCAGTAGTATGACGGGACTACTCAATGAGCAGTTCTTC
>NA|NA|TRBJ1-1|TRBV6-1
CASSEWGRTEAFF
TGTGCCAGCAGTGAATGGGGCCGCACTGAAGCTTTCTTT
>TRBD2|NA|TRBJ2-1|TRBV18
CASSPRGGGDGEQFF
TGTGCCAGCTCACCGCGAGGCGGGGGGGACGGTGAGCAGTTCTTC
>NA|NA|TRBJ1-2|TRBV6-5
CASSYPDRTGGYGYTF
TGTGCCAGCAGTTACCCAGACAGGACCGGAGGCTATGGCTACACCTTC
>NA|NA|TRBJ2-7|TRBV18
CASSLSGDALYEQYF
TGTGCCAGCTCACTATCCGGGGACGCTCTCTACGAGCAGTACTTC
>TRBD1|NA|TRBJ2-3|TRBV5-6
CASSTLQGAGDTQYF
TGTGCCAGCAGCACCCTCCAGGGGGCGGGGGATACGCAGTATTTT
>TRBD1|NA|TRBJ2-7|TRBV29-1
CSVEGQQFPYEQYF
TGCAGCGTTGAGGGACAGCAGTTTCCCTACGAGCAGTACTTC
>NA|NA|TRBJ2-1|TRBV6-5
CASSYSTLTDNEQFF
TGTGCCAGCAGTTACTCGACCCTGACAGACAATGAGCAGTTCTTC
>NA|NA|TRBJ1-2|TRBV27
CASSSIPNYGYTF
TGTGCCAGCAGTTCGATCCCTAACTATGGCTACACCTTC
>NA|once|TRBJ1-2|TRBV4-3
CASSQVGEFSVYGYTF
TGCGCCAGCAGCCAAGTTGGGGAGTTCTCGGTCTATGGCTACACCTTC
>NA|NA|TRBJ2-5|TRBV7-9
CASSKTEETQYF
TGTGCCAGCAGCAAGACAGAAGAGACCCAGTACTTC
>NA|NA|TRBJ2-3|TRBV24-1
CATSSADTQYF
TGTGCCACCAGCTCGGCAGATACGCAGTATTTT
>NA|NA|TRBJ2-2|TRBV7-9
CASSLGQANTGELFF
TGTGCCAGCAGCTTAGGACAGGCAAACACCGGGGAGCTGTTTTTT
>NA|NA|TRBJ1-2|TRBV18
CASSYTGRDGYTF
TGTGCCAGCTCGTACACAGGGCGTGATGGCTACACCTTC
>TRBD2|NA|TRBJ2-3|TRBV5-1
CASIGGRDGSSSSTDTQYF
TGCGCCAGCATAGGAGGGAGGGATGGTTCCTCCTCTAGCACAGATACGCAGTATTTT
>TRBD2|NA|TRBJ2-7|TRBV5-5
CASSLAGGRAYEQYF
TGTGCCAGCAGCTTGGCGGGGGGGCGGGCCTACGAGCAGTACTTC
>NA|NA|TRBJ1-3|TRBV18
CASSLGVAGNTIYF
TGTGCCAGCTCACTAGGGGTGGCTGGAAACACCATATATTTT
>NA|NA|TRBJ1-5|TRBV12-3/TRBV12-4
CASSLGPNQPQHF
TGTGCCAGCAGTTTGGGACCGAATCAGCCCCAGCATTTT
>TRBD1|NA|TRBJ1-1|TRBV6-5
CASSTTTGPVTEAFF
TGTGCCAGCAGTACTACGACAGGGCCGGTCACTGAAGCTTTCTTT
>NA|NA|TRBJ1-2|TRBV21-1
CASSKAGIYGYTF
TGTGCCAGCAGCAAAGCCGGGATCTATGGCTACACCTTC
>NA|NA|TRBJ2-5|TRBV30
CAWSVSGGTQYF
TGTGCCTGGAGTGTATCTGGCGGGACCCAGTACTTC
>NA|NA|TRBJ1-1|TRBV19
CASSMILLNTEAFF
TGTGCCAGTAGTATGATCCTACTGAACACTGAAGCTTTCTTT
>NA|NA|TRBJ1-1|TRBV12-3/TRBV12-4
CASRIQADTEAFF
TGTGCCAGCCGAATCCAGGCGGACACTGAAGCTTTCTTT